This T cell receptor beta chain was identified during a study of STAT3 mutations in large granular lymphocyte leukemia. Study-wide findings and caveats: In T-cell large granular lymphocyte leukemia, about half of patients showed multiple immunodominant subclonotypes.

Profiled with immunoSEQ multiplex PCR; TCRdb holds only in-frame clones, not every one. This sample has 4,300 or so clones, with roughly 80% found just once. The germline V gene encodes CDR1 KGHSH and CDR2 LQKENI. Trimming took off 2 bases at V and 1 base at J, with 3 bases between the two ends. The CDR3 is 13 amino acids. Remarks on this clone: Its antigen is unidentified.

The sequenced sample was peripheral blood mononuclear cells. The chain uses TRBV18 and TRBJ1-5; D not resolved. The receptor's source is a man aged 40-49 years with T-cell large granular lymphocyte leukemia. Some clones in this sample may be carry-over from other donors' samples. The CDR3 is CASSPESNQPQHF. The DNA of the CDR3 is TGTGCCAGCTCACCAGAGAGCAATCAGCCCCAGCATTTT.